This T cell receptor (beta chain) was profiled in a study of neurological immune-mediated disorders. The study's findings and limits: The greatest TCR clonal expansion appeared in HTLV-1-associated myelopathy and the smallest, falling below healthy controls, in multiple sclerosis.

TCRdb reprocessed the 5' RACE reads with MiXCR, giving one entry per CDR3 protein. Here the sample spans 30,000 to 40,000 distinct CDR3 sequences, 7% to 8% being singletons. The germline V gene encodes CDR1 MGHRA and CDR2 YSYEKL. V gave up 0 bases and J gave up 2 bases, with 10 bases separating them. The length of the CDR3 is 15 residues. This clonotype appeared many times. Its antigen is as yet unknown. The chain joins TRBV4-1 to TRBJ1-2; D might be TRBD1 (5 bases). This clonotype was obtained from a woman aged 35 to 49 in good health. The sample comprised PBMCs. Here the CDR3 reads CASSQERGMNYGYTF. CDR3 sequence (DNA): TGCGCCAGCAGCCAAGAGAGGGGCATGAACTATGGCTACACCTTC.